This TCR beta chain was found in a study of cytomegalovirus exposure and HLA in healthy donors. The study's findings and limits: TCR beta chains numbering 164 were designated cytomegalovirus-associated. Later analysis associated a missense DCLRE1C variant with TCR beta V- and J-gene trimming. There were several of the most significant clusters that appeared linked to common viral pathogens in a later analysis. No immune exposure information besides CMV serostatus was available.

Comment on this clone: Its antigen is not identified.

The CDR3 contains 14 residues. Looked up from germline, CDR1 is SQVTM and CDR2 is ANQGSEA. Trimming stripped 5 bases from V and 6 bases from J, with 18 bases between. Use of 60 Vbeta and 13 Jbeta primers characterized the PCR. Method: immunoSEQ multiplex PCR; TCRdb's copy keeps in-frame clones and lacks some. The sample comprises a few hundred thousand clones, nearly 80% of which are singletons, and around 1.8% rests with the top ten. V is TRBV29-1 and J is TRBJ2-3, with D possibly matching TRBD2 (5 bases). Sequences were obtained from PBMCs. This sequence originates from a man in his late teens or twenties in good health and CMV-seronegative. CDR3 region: CSVLDSPLDDTQYF. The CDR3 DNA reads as TGCAGCGTTTTGGACTCCCCTCTAGATGATACGCAGTATTTT.